The clone carrying this T cell receptor beta chain showed up just a few times. Its antigen is as yet unknown. The data belong to a study of cytomegalovirus exposure and HLA in healthy donors. Across the whole study: The Caucasian-associated ancestry cluster held roughly 84% of around 380 genotyped donors.

Whole-study results and caveats: The authors listed 180 or so TCR beta chains as cytomegalovirus-associated.

The CDR3 runs 15 residues. Germline values: CDR1 SGHRS, CDR2 YFSETQ. V was shortened by 0 bases and J by 5 bases, with 12 bases between the two germline ends. 13 Jbeta primers and 60 Vbeta primers were used for the PCR. Under the authors' procedure: Roughly 11 million shared chains were among about 80 million unique TCR beta chains counted in a later analysis. Some clones are missing from TCRdb's copy, which holds only in-frame ones; the method was immunoSEQ multiplex PCR. V and J calls and clone size come straight from that table; D and trimming were deduced from the DNA. The data hold 150,000 or so clones, with about 80% observed a single time.

The sequence came from a young man in good health and CMV-seropositive. Sequenced material: PBMCs. The chain couples TRBV5-1 to TRBJ1-5; TRBD1 might be the D (6 bases). CDR3 coding DNA: TGCGCCAGCAGCTTGGGAGGACAGACACATCAGCCCCAGCATTTT. Its protein product is CASSLGGQTHQPQHF.